This is a list of T cell receptor beta chains from one sample in a study of shared clonotypes between healthy human individuals. Produced via immunoSEQ multiplex PCR; TCRdb's table is partial and in-frame only. This sample has over a million clones, with 65% to 80% found just once. Sequencing was performed on memory CD4+ T cells sorted from blood. All receptors derive from a man aged 18 to 35 in good health. CDR3s leave out the opening cysteine and the closing phenylalanine or tryptophan. Each record gives: clone size, J gene, CDR3 length, V gene, CDR3 protein. Clone size is not always given. Where it is, it says once, few, many or a class for expanded clones.

clone_size: -; j_call: TRBJ2-7; cdr3_length: 11; v_call: TRBV5-4; cdr3_aa: ASSRSGDHEQY
clone_size: -; j_call: TRBJ1-2; cdr3_length: 12; v_call: TRBV6-4; cdr3_aa: ASSDSPAYYGYT
clone_size: -; j_call: TRBJ1-2; cdr3_length: 13; v_call: TRBV9; cdr3_aa: ASSVHNRDDYGYT
clone_size: once; j_call: TRBJ2-7; cdr3_length: 11; v_call: TRBV18; cdr3_aa: ASSLRQGYEQY
clone_size: many; j_call: TRBJ2-2; cdr3_length: 12; v_call: TRBV5-4; cdr3_aa: ASSPGDVPGELF
clone_size: -; j_call: TRBJ1-1; cdr3_length: 11; v_call: TRBV6-5; cdr3_aa: ASSPRLNTEAF
clone_size: few; j_call: TRBJ2-7; cdr3_length: 9; v_call: TRBV6-1; cdr3_aa: ASSRIHEQY
clone_size: few; j_call: TRBJ1-2; cdr3_length: 13; v_call: TRBV7-9; cdr3_aa: ASSLVQGINYGYT
clone_size: -; j_call: TRBJ2-3; cdr3_length: 13; v_call: TRBV28; cdr3_aa: ASSSLRGSTDTQY
clone_size: -; j_call: TRBJ2-7; cdr3_length: 14; v_call: TRBV7-2; cdr3_aa: ASSLGSGPSSYEQY
clone_size: -; j_call: TRBJ1-2; cdr3_length: 10; v_call: TRBV7-6; cdr3_aa: ASSPDSYGYT
clone_size: -; j_call: TRBJ2-3; cdr3_length: 13; v_call: TRBV18; cdr3_aa: ASSPETGRTDTQY
clone_size: -; j_call: TRBJ2-1; cdr3_length: 12; v_call: TRBV11-2; cdr3_aa: ASSELVGYNEQF
clone_size: -; j_call: TRBJ2-1; cdr3_length: 10; v_call: TRBV9; cdr3_aa: ASRGVRNEQF
clone_size: few; j_call: TRBJ2-1; cdr3_length: 10; v_call: TRBV11-3; cdr3_aa: ASSENTGEQF
clone_size: -; j_call: TRBJ2-5; cdr3_length: 12; v_call: TRBV18; cdr3_aa: ASSQDRGLETQY
clone_size: -; j_call: TRBJ1-1; cdr3_length: 12; v_call: TRBV5-4; cdr3_aa: ASSYDDRNTEAF
clone_size: few; j_call: TRBJ2-7; cdr3_length: 12; v_call: TRBV6-5; cdr3_aa: ASSLAGGNYEQY
clone_size: -; j_call: TRBJ1-1; cdr3_length: 15; v_call: TRBV6-1; cdr3_aa: ASSEYGTGGANTEAF
clone_size: few; j_call: TRBJ1-1; cdr3_length: 10; v_call: TRBV2; cdr3_aa: ASSPGLRGAF
clone_size: -; j_call: TRBJ2-3; cdr3_length: 15; v_call: TRBV7-3; cdr3_aa: ASSLTPQGRNTDTQY
clone_size: -; j_call: TRBJ2-7; cdr3_length: 13; v_call: TRBV2; cdr3_aa: ASSSESGGAYEQY
clone_size: -; j_call: TRBJ2-6; cdr3_length: 13; v_call: TRBV27; cdr3_aa: ASSLGGSGANVLT
clone_size: few; j_call: TRBJ1-3; cdr3_length: 14; v_call: TRBV18; cdr3_aa: ASSTSGTGLGNTIY
clone_size: -; j_call: TRBJ1-1; cdr3_length: 12; v_call: TRBV5-1; cdr3_aa: ASSLDATNTEAF
clone_size: -; j_call: TRBJ2-7; cdr3_length: 13; v_call: TRBV9; cdr3_aa: ASSVAQGTFYEQY